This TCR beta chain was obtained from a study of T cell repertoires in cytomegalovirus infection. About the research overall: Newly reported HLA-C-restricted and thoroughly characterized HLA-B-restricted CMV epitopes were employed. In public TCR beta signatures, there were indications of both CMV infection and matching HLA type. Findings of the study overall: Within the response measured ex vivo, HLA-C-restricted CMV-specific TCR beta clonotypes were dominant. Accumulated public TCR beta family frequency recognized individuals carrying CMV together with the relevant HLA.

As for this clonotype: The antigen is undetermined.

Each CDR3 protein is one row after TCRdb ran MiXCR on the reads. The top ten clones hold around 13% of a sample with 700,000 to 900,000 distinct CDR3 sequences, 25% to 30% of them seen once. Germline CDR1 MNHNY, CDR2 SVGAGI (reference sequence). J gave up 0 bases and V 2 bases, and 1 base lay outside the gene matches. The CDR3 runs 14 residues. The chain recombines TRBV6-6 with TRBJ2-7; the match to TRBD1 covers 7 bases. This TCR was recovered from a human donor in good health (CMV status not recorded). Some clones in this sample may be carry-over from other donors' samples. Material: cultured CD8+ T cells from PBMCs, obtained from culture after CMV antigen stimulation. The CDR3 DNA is TGTGCCAGCAGTTACCGGGACAGCTCCTACGAGCAGTACTTC. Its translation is CASSYRDSSYEQYF.